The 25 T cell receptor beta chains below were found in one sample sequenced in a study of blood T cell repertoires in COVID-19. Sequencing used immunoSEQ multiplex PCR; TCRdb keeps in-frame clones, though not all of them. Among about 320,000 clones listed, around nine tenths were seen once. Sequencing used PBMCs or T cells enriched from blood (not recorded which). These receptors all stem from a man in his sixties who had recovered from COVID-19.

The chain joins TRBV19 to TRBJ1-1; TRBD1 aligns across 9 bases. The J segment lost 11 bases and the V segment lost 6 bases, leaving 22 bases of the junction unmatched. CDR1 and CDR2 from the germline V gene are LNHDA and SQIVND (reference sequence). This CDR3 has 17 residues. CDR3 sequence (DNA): TGTGCCAGTAGATCCGGGACAGGGCGATCCCTATTCCACACTGCTTTCTTT. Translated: CASRSGTGRSLFHTAFF.

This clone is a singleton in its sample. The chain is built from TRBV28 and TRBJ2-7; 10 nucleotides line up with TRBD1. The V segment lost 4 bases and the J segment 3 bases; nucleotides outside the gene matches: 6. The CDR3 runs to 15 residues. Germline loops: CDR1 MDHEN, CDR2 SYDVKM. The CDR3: CASSSTRTGGYEQYF. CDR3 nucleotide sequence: TGTGCCAGCAGTTCCACCAGGACAGGGGGCTACGAGCAGTACTTC.

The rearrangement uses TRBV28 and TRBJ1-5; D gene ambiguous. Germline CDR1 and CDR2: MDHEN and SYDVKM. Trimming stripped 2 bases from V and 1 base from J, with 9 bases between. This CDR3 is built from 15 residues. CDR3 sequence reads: CASSLGGGSNQPQHF. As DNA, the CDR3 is TGTGCCAGCAGTTTAGGCGGCGGAAGCAATCAGCCCCAGCATTTT.

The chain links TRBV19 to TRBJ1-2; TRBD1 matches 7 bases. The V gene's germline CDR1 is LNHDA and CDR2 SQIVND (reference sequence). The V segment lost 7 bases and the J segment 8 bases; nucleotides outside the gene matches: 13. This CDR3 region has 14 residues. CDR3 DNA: TGTGCCAGTACTAGGGACAGTGGTATCCTAGGCTACACCTTC. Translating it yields CASTRDSGILGYTF.

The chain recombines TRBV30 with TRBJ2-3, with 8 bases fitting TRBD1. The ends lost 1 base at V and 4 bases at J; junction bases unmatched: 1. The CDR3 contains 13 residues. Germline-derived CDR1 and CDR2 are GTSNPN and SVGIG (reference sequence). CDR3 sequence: CAWSGQGSDTQYF. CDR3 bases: TGTGCCTGGAGTGGACAGGGGTCAGATACGCAGTATTTT. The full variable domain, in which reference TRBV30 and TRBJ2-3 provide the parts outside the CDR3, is SQTIHQWPATLVQPVGSPLSLECTVEGTSNPNLYWYRQAAGRGLQLLFYSVGIGQISSEVPQNLSASRPQDRQFILSSKKLLLSDSGFYLCAWSGQGSDTQYFGPGTRLTVL.

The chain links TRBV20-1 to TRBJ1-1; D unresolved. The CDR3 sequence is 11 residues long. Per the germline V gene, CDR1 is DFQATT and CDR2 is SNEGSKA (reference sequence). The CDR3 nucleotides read TGCACCCCTCGGGGAGGCGCTGAAGCTTTCTTT. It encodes CTPRGGAEAFF.

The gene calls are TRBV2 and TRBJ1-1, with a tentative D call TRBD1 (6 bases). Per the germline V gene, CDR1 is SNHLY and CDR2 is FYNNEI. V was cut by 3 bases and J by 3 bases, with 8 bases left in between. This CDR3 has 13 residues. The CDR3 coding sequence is TGTGCCAGCAGTGACAGGGGCCACACTGAAGCTTTCTTT. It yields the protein CASSDRGHTEAFF.

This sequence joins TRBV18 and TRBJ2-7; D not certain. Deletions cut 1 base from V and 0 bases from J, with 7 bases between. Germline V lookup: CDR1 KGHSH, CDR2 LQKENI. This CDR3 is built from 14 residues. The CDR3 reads CASSPQQDSYEQYF. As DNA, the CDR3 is TGTGCCAGCTCACCACAGCAGGACTCCTACGAGCAGTACTTC.

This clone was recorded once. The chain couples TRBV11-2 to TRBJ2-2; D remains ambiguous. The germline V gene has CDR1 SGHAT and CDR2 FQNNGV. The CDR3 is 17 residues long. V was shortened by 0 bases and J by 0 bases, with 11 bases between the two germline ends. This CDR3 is CASSLDTAGTNTGELFF. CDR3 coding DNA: TGTGCCAGCAGCTTAGATACGGCAGGCACGAACACCGGGGAGCTGTTTTTT.

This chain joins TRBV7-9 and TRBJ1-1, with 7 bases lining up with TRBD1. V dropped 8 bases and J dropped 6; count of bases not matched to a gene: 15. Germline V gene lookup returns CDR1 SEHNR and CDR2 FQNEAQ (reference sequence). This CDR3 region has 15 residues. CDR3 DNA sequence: TGTGCCAGCTTGTACCAGGGGCAAAGGGGGCCTGAAGCTTTCTTT. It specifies CASLYQGQRGPEAFF.

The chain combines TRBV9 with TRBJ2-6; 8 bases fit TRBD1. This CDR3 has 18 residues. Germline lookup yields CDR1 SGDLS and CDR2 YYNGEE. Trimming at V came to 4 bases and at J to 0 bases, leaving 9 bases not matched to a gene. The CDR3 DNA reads TGTGCCAGCAGCAAACGGGACAGGTTCAGCTCTGGGGCCAACGTCCTGACTTTC. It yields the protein CASSKRDRFSSGANVLTF.

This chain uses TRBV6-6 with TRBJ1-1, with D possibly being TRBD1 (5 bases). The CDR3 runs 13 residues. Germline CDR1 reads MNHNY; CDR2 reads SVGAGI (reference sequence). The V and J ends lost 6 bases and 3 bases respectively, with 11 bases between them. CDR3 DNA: TGTGCCAGCAGGCCGACAGAGTACACTGAAGCTTTCTTT. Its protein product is CASRPTEYTEAFF.

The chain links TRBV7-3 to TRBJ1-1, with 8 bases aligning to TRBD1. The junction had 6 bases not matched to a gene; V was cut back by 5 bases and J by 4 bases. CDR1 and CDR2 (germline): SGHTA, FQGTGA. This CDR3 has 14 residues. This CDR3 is CASSPDRGGTEAFF. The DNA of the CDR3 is TGTGCCAGCAGCCCCGACAGGGGTGGCACTGAAGCTTTCTTT.

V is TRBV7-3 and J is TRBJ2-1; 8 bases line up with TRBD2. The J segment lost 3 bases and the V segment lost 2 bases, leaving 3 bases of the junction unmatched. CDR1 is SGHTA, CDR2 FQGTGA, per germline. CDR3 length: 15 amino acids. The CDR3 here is CASSLASGRYNEQFF. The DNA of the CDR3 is TGTGCCAGCAGCTTAGCTAGCGGGCGCTACAATGAGCAGTTCTTC.

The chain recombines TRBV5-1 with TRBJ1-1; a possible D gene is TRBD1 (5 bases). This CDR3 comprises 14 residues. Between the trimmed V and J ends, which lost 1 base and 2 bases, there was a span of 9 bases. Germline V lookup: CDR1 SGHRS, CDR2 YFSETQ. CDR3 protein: CASSLKGSNTEAFF. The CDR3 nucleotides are TGCGCCAGCAGCTTGAAGGGGTCCAACACTGAAGCTTTCTTT.

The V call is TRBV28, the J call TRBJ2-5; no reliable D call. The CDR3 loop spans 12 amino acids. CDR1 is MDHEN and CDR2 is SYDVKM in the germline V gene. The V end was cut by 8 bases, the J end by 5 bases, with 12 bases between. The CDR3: CASRVTVETQYF. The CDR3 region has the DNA TGTGCCAGCCGAGTTACTGTCGAGACCCAGTACTTC.

CDR3 in DNA: TGTGCCACTTTTTCCACGGCTAGCGGGGGGGGAGGAGATACGCAGTATTTT. Its translation: CATFSTASGGGGDTQYF. The gene calls are TRBV28 and TRBJ2-3; 12 bases fit TRBD2. Trimming took 10 bases from V and 5 from J; bases not matched to a gene: 16. This CDR3 region has 17 residues. In germline, CDR1 is MDHEN, CDR2 SYDVKM.

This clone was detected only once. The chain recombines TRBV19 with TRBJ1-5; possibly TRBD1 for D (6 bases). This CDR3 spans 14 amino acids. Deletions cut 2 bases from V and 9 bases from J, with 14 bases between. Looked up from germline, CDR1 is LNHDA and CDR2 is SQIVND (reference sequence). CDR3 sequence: CASSIPNRASPQHF. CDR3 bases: TGTGCCAGTAGTATACCCAACAGGGCATCGCCCCAGCATTTT.

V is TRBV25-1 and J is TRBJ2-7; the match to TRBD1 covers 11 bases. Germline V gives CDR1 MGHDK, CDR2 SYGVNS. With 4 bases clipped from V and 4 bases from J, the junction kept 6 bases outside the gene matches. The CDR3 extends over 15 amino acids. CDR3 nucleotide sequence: TGTGCCAGCAGTGGACGGGACAGGGGGTCGTACGAGCAGTACTTC. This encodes CASSGRDRGSYEQYF.

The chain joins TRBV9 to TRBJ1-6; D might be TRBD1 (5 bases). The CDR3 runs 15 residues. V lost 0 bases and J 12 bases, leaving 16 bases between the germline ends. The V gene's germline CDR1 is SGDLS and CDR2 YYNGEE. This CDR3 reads CASSVGLETEGPLHF. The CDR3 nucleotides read TGTGCCAGCAGCGTAGGTCTGGAGACAGAAGGACCCCTCCACTTT.

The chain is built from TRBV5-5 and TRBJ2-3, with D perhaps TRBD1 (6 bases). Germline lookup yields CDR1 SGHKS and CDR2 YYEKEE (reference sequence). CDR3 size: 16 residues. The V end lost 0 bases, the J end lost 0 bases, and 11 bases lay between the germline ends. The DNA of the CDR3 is TGTGCCAGCAGCTTGGTTTCAGGGGCTAGCACAGATACGCAGTATTTT. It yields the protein CASSLVSGASTDTQYF. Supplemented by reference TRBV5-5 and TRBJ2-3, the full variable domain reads DAGVTQSPTHLIKTRGQQVTLRCSPISGHKSVSWYQQVLGQGPQFIFQYYEKEERGRGNFPDRFSARQFPNYSSELNVNALLLGDSALYLCASSLVSGASTDTQYFGPGTRLTVL.

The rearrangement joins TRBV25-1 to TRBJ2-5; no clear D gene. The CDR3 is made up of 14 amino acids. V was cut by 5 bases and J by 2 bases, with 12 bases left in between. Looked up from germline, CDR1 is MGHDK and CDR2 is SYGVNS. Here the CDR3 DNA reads TGTGCCAGCAGTTCCCAAACTCATCAAGAGACCCAGTACTTC. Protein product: CASSSQTHQETQYF. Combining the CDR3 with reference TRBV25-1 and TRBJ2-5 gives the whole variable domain EADIYQTPRYLVIGTGKKITLECSQTMGHDKMYWYQQDPGMELHLIHYSYGVNSTEKGDLSSESTVSRIRTEHFPLTLESARPSHTSQYLCASSSQTHQETQYFGPGTRLLVL.

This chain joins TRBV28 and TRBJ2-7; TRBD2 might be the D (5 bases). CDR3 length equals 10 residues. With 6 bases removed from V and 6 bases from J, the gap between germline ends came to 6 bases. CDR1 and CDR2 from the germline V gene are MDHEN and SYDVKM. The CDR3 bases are TGTGCCAGCAGCGGGGTCGAGCAGTACTTC. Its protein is CASSGVEQYF.

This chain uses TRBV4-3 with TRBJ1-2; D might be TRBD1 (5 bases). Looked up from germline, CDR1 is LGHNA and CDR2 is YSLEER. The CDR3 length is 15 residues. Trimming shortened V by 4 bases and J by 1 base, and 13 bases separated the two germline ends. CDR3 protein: CASSRELTVNYGYTF. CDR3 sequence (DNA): TGCGCCAGCAGCCGAGAACTGACAGTTAACTATGGCTACACCTTC.

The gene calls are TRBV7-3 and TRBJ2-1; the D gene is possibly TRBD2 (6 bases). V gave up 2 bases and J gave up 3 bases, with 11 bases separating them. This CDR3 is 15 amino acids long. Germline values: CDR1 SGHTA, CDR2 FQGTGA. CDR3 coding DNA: TGTGCCAGCAGCTTAGCGGGACTTGGCTACAATGAGCAGTTCTTC. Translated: CASSLAGLGYNEQFF.